The text below deals with one T cell receptor (beta chain). Its antigen is still unknown. V was clipped by 0 bases and J by 3 bases, with 13 bases between them. The CDR3 runs to 16 residues. Germline values: CDR1 SGHDN, CDR2 FVKESK. Reverse transcribing all isolated RNA meant expressed TCRB transcripts were sequenced. The data were produced by immunoSEQ multiplex PCR, yet TCRdb's version contains in-frame clones alone and is incomplete. Of approximately 27,000 clones in the sample, roughly half are singletons; the top ten hold 0.3% to 0.35%. This entry belongs to a study of beta chain features in type 1 diabetes. Study-level background: Healthy donors and patients showed comparable age, gender and cell yields. Regarding the study as a whole: Among all four CD4+ subsets, Type 1 diabetes patients had TCRB CDR3s that were moderately but significantly shorter. Insertions at VDJ junctions were less frequent in type 1 diabetes patients. These patients also deleted more nucleotides at the same junctions. Possibly, sequencing cDNA over-represented cells that had high TCR expression levels.

Sequenced sample: stem cell memory CD4+ T cells from blood. The sequence came from a man aged 30 to 45 with type 1 diabetes. The chain is built from TRBV14 and TRBJ2-3; the D gene is possibly TRBD2 (6 bases). The CDR3 DNA reads as TGTGCCAGCAGCCAAGATGGAGGGTCCGGAACAGATACGCAGTATTTT. Translating gives CASSQDGGSGTDTQYF.